This TCR beta chain was recovered during a study of blood T cell repertoires in COVID-19. The V end lost 5 bases, the J end lost 9 bases, and 14 bases lay between the germline ends. This CDR3 has 13 residues. Profiling relied on immunoSEQ multiplex PCR, and the TCRdb table lists in-frame clones only, not all of them. The sample has 200,000 to 250,000 clones; around 85% are singletons. The rearrangement uses TRBV12-3 or TRBV12-4 and TRBJ1-5; tentatively, D is TRBD1 (6 bases). The sequence derives from an elderly man with acute or convalescent COVID-19. The sample was peripheral blood. DNA of the CDR3: TGTGCCAGCAGTACAGGGCTAAAGGCGCCCCAGCATTTT. It is translated as CASSTGLKAPQHF.